The 12 T cell receptor beta chains given below trace back to one sample, sequenced in a study of blood T cell repertoires in COVID-19. Produced via immunoSEQ multiplex PCR; TCRdb's table is partial and in-frame only. In the table there are about 100,000 clones, about four fifths of which are singletons. The specimen was peripheral blood. Receptor source: a man between 40 and 49 years old with active or convalescent COVID-19.

V and J are TRBV5-5 and TRBJ1-3, with 9 bases that match TRBD1. The CDR3 runs 14 residues. Trimming removed 4 bases from V and 2 bases from J; junction bases left unmatched: 1. Germline values: CDR1 SGHKS, CDR2 YYEKEE (reference sequence). For the CDR3, the DNA is TGTGCCAGCAGCGGGACAGGGACTGGAAACACCATATATTTT. This gives the protein CASSGTGTGNTIYF.

The chain recombines TRBV2 with TRBJ2-5; TRBD2 matches 9 bases. V lost 8 bases to trimming and J lost 1 base; unmatched junction nucleotides: 14. The germline V gene has CDR1 SNHLY and CDR2 FYNNEI. There are 17 residues in the CDR3. The CDR3 coding sequence is TGTGCCAGCTGCGGGGGGGCCGACCCCCGGGCCCAAGAGACCCAGTACTTC. This codes for CASCGGADPRAQETQYF.

The chain is built from TRBV4-1 and TRBJ1-4; D might be TRBD1 (6 bases). CDR1 is MGHRA, CDR2 YSYEKL, per germline. The CDR3 sequence is 16 residues long. V lost 1 base to trimming and J lost 0 bases, with 9 bases between them. The CDR3 coding sequence is TGCGCCAGCAGCCAAGGGACAGAGCCAACTAATGAAAAACTGTTTTTT. As protein: CASSQGTEPTNEKLFF.

The chain employs TRBV7-9 and TRBJ2-1; D possibly corresponds to TRBD2 (6 bases). The V and J ends lost 5 bases and 5 bases respectively, with 16 bases between them. Germline CDR1 SEHNR, CDR2 FQNEAQ (reference sequence). The CDR3 loop spans 15 amino acids. The CDR3 bases are TGTGCCAGCAGCCACCGGGGGACCCGAAACAATGAGCAGTTCTTC. Its translation is CASSHRGTRNNEQFF. Full variable domain (outside the CDR3, taken from reference TRBV7-9 and TRBJ2-1): DTGVSQNPRHKITKRGQNVTFRCDPISEHNRLYWYRQTLGQGPEFLTYFQNEAQLEKSRLLSDRFSAERPKGSFSTLEIQRTEQGDSAMYLCASSHRGTRNNEQFFGPGTRLTVL.

The chain joins TRBV11-3 to TRBJ1-4; 7 positions agree with TRBD1. Germline CDR1 is SGHNT and CDR2 is YENEEA. CDR3 size: 15 residues. Germline trimming cut 6 bases from V and 7 bases from J; bases unmatched to any gene: 11. This CDR3 reads CASRPGTASFEKLFF. As DNA, the CDR3 is TGTGCCAGCAGACCGGGGACAGCCAGCTTTGAAAAACTGTTTTTT.

This rearrangement joins TRBV19 to TRBJ1-6, with D perhaps TRBD1 (6 bases). The V end lost 4 bases, the J end lost 9 bases, and 19 bases lay between the germline ends. Germline loops: CDR1 LNHDA, CDR2 SQIVND (reference sequence). The CDR3 is 16 amino acids. CDR3 nucleotides: TGTGCCAGTAGTAGGGCGACGGGACAACCTTTTTCACCCCTCCACTTT. Amino acids: CASSRATGQPFSPLHF.

The chain combines TRBV5-1 with TRBJ1-1; TRBD1 agrees at 10 bases. Germline CDR1 and CDR2: SGHRS and YFSETQ. The CDR3 spans 17 residues. V shed 0 bases and J 0 bases; nucleotides not matched to a gene: 5. CDR3 region: CASSLEGTGVMNTEAFF. For the CDR3, the DNA is TGCGCCAGCAGCTTGGAAGGGACAGGGGTTATGAACACTGAAGCTTTCTTT.

This CDR3 is CAIKRDTEAFF. The CDR3 region has the DNA TGTGCCATCAAGAGAGACACTGAAGCTTTCTTT. The chain combines TRBV10-3 with TRBJ1-1, with D unclear. V was cut by 7 bases and J by 3 bases, with 6 bases left in between. In germline, CDR1 is ENHRY, CDR2 SYGVKD. CDR3 length: 11 amino acids.

This chain connects TRBV14 to TRBJ2-7; 7 bases line up with TRBD1. This CDR3 comprises 16 residues. Germline trimming cut 1 base from V and 3 bases from J; bases unmatched to any gene: 9. Germline V gene sequence: CDR1 SGHDN, CDR2 FVKESK. The CDR3 DNA follows: TGTGCCAGCAGCCAAGGTAGGGACAGCGGATTCTACGAGCAGTACTTC. Encoded protein: CASSQGRDSGFYEQYF. Supplemented by reference TRBV14 and TRBJ2-7, the full variable domain reads EAGVTQFPSHSVIEKGQTVTLRCDPISGHDNLYWYRRVMGKEIKFLLHFVKESKQDESGMPNNRFLAERTGGTYSTLKVQPAELEDSGVYFCASSQGRDSGFYEQYFGPGTRLTVT.

This clone came up a few times. The genes are TRBV27 and TRBJ1-5; D is possibly TRBD1 (5 bases). Germline V gives CDR1 MNHEY, CDR2 SMNVEV (reference sequence). Trimming left V 1 base short and J 7 bases short, with 11 bases between. The CDR3 loop spans 14 amino acids. The CDR3, as DNA: TGTGCCAGCAGTTTATTAGGGGCGGAACAGCCCCAGCATTTT. This encodes CASSLLGAEQPQHF.

This chain uses TRBV12-3 or TRBV12-4 with TRBJ1-2; D unresolved. The CDR3 is made up of 12 amino acids. Trimming took off 5 bases at V and 5 bases at J, with 9 bases between the two ends. This CDR3 is CASSLNYYGYTF. The CDR3 DNA reads TGTGCCAGCAGTCTTAATTATTATGGCTACACCTTC.

The chain couples TRBV18 to TRBJ1-3; 10 nucleotides match TRBD1. The V segment lost 2 bases and the J segment 0 bases; nucleotides outside the gene matches: 4. This CDR3 spans 17 amino acids. Germline CDR1 is KGHSH and CDR2 is LQKENI. The CDR3 spells CASSPATGGDSGNTIYF. CDR3 in DNA: TGTGCCAGCTCACCAGCGACAGGGGGCGACTCTGGAAACACCATATATTTT.